The clone carrying this T cell receptor (beta chain) was seen repeatedly, ten times or more. Investigators prepared the TCR beta libraries by applying iRepertoire HTBI primers and Arm-PCR of CDR3 regions. One entry per CDR3 protein, called by TCRdb with MiXCR from the multiplex PCR reads. The sample carries about 220,000 distinct CDR3 sequences, less than 20% recorded once. The CDR3 is 14 residues long. Germline CDR1 and CDR2: DFQATT and SNEGSKA (reference sequence). Trimming removed 1 base at V and 2 bases at J, with 9 bases between. This entry comes from a study of regulatory T cells in long-lasting Graves disease. Documented time point: newly diagnosed GD, antithyroid drugs for less than 3 months. The TCR library used RNA extracted from PBMCs. A further study also used this sample, focusing on T cells in Graves' hyperthyroidism and ophthalmopathy.

The chain couples TRBV20-1 to TRBJ1-5; D is perhaps TRBD1 (6 bases). This receptor was taken from a woman aged 30 to 39 with Graves disease. The starting material was peripheral blood mononuclear cells (PBMCs), obtained at new diagnosis, from a patient treated with antithyroid drugs. Here the CDR3 DNA reads TGCAGTGCTAGAGGGGGGGCTGGCAATCAGCCCCAGCATTTT. Residues: CSARGGAGNQPQHF.